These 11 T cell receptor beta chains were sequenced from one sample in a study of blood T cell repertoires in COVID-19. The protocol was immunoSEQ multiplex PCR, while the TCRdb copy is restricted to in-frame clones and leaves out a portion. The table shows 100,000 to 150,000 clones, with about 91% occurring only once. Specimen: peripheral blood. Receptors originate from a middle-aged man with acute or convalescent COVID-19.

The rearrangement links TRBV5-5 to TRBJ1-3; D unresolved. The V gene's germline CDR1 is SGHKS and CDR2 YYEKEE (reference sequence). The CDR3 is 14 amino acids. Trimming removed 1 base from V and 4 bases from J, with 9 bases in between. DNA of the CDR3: TGTGCCAGCAGCTTGACGGTCCCGGGAAACACCATATATTTT. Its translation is CASSLTVPGNTIYF.

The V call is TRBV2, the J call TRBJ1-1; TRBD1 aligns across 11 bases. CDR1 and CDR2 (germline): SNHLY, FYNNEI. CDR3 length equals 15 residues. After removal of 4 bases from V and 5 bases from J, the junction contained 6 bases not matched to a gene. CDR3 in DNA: TGTGCCAGCAGTGGCCGGGGACAGGGGGTGACTGAAGCTTTCTTT. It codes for CASSGRGQGVTEAFF.

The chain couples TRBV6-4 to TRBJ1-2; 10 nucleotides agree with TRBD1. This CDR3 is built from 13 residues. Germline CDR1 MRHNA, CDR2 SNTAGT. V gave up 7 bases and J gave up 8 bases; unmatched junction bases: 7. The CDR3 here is CASTPDRGRGYTF. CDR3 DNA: TGTGCCAGCACCCCCGACAGGGGGCGAGGCTACACCTTC.

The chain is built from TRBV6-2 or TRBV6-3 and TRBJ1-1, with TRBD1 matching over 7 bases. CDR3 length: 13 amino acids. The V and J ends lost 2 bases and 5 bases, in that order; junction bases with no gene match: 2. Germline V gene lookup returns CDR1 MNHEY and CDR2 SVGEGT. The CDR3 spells CASSYRGPTEAFF. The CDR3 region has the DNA TGTGCCAGCAGTTACAGGGGGCCTACTGAAGCTTTCTTT.

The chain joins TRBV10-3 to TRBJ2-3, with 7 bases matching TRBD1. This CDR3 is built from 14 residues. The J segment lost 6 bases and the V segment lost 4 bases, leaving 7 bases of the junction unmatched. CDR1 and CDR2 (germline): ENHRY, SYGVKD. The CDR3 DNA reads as TGTGCCATCAGTGCAGACAGGGTAGCGGATACGCAGTATTTT. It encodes CAISADRVADTQYF.

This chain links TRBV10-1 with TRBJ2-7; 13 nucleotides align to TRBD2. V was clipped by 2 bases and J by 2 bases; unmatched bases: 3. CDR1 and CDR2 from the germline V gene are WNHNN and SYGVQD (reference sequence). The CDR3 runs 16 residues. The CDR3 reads CASSETGTSGTYEQYF. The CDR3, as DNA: TGCGCCAGCAGTGAGACCGGGACTAGCGGGACCTACGAGCAGTACTTC.

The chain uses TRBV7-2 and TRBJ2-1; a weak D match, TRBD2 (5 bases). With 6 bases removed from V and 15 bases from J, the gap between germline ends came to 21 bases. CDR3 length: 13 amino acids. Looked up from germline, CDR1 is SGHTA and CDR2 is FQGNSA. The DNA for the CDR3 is TGTGCCAGCAGTTCCCCGGGGTCCTTGAGTCCGTTCTTC. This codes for CASSSPGSLSPFF.

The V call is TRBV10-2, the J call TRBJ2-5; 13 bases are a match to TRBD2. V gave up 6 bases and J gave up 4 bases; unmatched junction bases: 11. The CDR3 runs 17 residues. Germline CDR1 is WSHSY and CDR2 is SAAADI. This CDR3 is CASSRTSGGDRGETQYF. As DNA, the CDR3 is TGCGCCAGCAGCCGAACTAGCGGGGGGGACAGGGGAGAGACCCAGTACTTC.

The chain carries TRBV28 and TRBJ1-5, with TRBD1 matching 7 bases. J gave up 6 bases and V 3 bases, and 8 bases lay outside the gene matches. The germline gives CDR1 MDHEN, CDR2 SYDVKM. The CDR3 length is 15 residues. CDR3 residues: CASSLLPQGGQPQHF. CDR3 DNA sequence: TGTGCCAGCAGTTTGCTCCCCCAGGGGGGTCAGCCCCAGCATTTT. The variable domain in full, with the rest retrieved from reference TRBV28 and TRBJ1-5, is DVKVTQSSRYLVKRTGEKVFLECVQDMDHENMFWYRQDPGLGLRLIYFSYDVKMKEKGDIPEGYSVSREKKERFSLILESASTNQTSMYLCASSLLPQGGQPQHFGDGTRLSIL.

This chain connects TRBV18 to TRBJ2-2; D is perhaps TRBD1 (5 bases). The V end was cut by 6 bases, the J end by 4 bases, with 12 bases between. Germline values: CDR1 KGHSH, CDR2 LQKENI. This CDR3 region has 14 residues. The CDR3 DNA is TGTGCCAGCTCTCCCCAGGGCCCCACCGGGGAGCTGTTTTTT. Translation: CASSPQGPTGELFF.

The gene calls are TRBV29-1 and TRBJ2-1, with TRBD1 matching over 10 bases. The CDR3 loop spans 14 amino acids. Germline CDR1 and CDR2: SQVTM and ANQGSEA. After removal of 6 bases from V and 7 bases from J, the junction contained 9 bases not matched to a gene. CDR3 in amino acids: CSVAGTGADNEQFF. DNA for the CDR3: TGCAGCGTCGCCGGGACAGGGGCCGATAATGAGCAGTTCTTC.